This is a list of T cell receptor beta chains from one sample in a study of blood T cell repertoires in COVID-19. Profiled with immunoSEQ multiplex PCR; TCRdb holds only in-frame clones, not every one. The sample includes roughly 260,000 clones, roughly 86% of them seen just once. Source material: peripheral blood. These receptors were obtained from a man aged 35 to 55 who had recovered from COVID-19. The CDR3 runs from the conserved cysteine through the conserved F or W. Not every row has a clone size; where given, it reads once, few, many or a size class.

>-|TRBV29-1|TRBJ2-1
CSVLLSWNEQFF
>-|TRBV6-1|TRBJ2-1
CASSETRSVESYNEQFF
>-|TRBV28|TRBJ2-7
CASLGVYEQYF
>-|TRBV15|TRBJ2-5
CATSRGGQGSETQYF
>few|TRBV7-3|TRBJ2-1
CASSPEGTSGINEQFF
>-|TRBV6-6|TRBJ2-2
CASNTPERTNTGELFF
>few|TRBV7-8|TRBJ1-5
CASSLGPGQPQHF
>-|TRBV5-1|TRBJ2-7
CASSSIGTSGSYEQYF
>-|TRBV5-4|TRBJ2-1
CASSLVSGNEQFF
>-|TRBV2|TRBJ2-2
CASRASTGTGELFF
>-|TRBV5-4|TRBJ1-6
CASKNRDNSPLHF
>-|TRBV5-1|TRBJ2-7
CASSLNPRRDLSSYEQYF
>once|TRBV3-1/TRBV3-2|TRBJ1-1
CASSRQGGNTEAFF
>-|TRBV6-2/TRBV6-3|TRBJ2-2
CASSLRSAGELFF
>-|TRBV29-1|TRBJ2-7
CSAGGRRGSHSYEQYF
>-|TRBV6-5|TRBJ2-2
CASSSGGWELFF
>-|TRBV27|TRBJ2-7
CASSFLTSGHPYEQYF
>-|TRBV24-1|TRBJ1-2
CATSDLRGGYTF
>-|TRBV23-1|TRBJ2-6
CAIPRGGPKPSGANVLTF
>-|TRBV19|TRBJ2-2
CASSRRTSGNTGELFF
>-|TRBV27|TRBJ1-2
CASSLTTAPYGYTF
>once|TRBV6-6|TRBJ2-3
CASSYSSGGGTDTQYF
>-|TRBV18|TRBJ2-3
CASSPPGATDTQYF
>-|TRBV19|TRBJ2-2
CASSAWGGHTGELFF
>-|TRBV18|TRBJ1-2
CASSPQGTYGYTF
>-|TRBV18|TRBJ1-4
CASSPAGTGGEKLFF
>-|TRBV7-6|TRBJ2-2
CASSNRQGAVTGELFF
>-|TRBV7-9|TRBJ2-3
CASSIRVGPGHADTQYF
>-|TRBV5-6|TRBJ2-5
CASTRPGLQETQYF
>-|TRBV7-6|TRBJ1-4
CASSRPTGWGEKLFF
>-|TRBV9|TRBJ2-3
CASSQRRSGSTDTQYF
>-|TRBV2|TRBJ2-1
CASSGRTSGGNEQFF
>-|TRBV11-2|TRBJ2-7
CASSSHREGAAYEQYF
>-|TRBV13|TRBJ2-7
CASSLRGYEQYF
>once|TRBV3-1/TRBV3-2|TRBJ1-5
CASSPPLVRVSNQPQHF
>-|TRBV6-6|TRBJ1-1
CASLSRGPTEAFF
>-|TRBV27|TRBJ2-3
CASSRWTSGDTQYF
>-|TRBV7-3|TRBJ2-1
CASSLLAGGPFEQFF
>-|TRBV19|TRBJ2-1
CASRNLVDEQFF
>-|TRBV9|TRBJ1-2
CASSDRARGYTF
>-|TRBV6-5|TRBJ2-7
CASSYGLATSYEQYF
>-|TRBV12-5|TRBJ2-1
CASGLGQSYNEQFF
>-|TRBV7-9|TRBJ1-4
CASSLGTGQEKLFF
>few|TRBV6-2/TRBV6-3|TRBJ2-3
CASSGLAGGDTQYF
>-|TRBV7-9|TRBJ1-5
CASSQGGGNQPQHF
>-|TRBV7-9|TRBJ2-7
CASSPPVAGISYEQYF
>-|TRBV5-1|TRBJ2-1
CASSLVIGGLRREQFF
>-|TRBV6-5|TRBJ2-7
CASSSGQGPEQYF
>-|TRBV11-2|TRBJ2-5
CASSSGTGGETQYF
>-|TRBV13|TRBJ1-2
CASSLEGILARGTGTGESYGYTF
>-|TRBV6-1|TRBJ1-2
CASSEEGSYGYTF
>-|TRBV3-1/TRBV3-2|TRBJ1-1
CASSQGYRDPLAFF
>-|TRBV30|TRBJ1-5
CAWSVMAGTGSNQPQHF
>-|TRBV25-1|TRBJ2-3
CASSRITSGGTDTQYF
>-|TRBV5-6|TRBJ2-1
CASSLRGQLGSSYNEQFF
>-|TRBV5-6|TRBJ2-5
CASSLRDRAFMLETQYF
>-|TRBV6-6|TRBJ1-1
CASSYGDTNTEAFF
>-|TRBV6-5|TRBJ1-1
CASSYSYRNTEAFF
>-|TRBV10-3|TRBJ1-4
CAISVAGTTNEKLFF
>-|TRBV10-1|TRBJ1-3
CASSESFREFGNTIYF